Sequencing of this TCR beta chain was carried out in a study of blood T cell repertoires in COVID-19. Study in general: The origin of the acute and convalescent COVID-19 samples was the United States, Italy and Spain. In each case, the material was cDNA or gDNA derived from T cells, B-cell-depleted T cells, or PBMCs.

In the original analysis: Amplifying reference gene primers gave estimates of nucleated cell counts. Produced via immunoSEQ multiplex PCR; TCRdb's table is partial and in-frame only. V and J calls and clone size are copied from that table; D and trimming were computed from the DNA. Among 130,000 or so clones, about nine tenths were seen once, and the ten largest hold 4% to 5.5%. Losses at the gene ends were 2 bases for V and 0 bases for J; bases not matched to a gene: 4. CDR1 is SEHNR and CDR2 is FQNEAQ in the germline V gene (reference sequence). The CDR3 totals 16 residues. Source material: peripheral blood. V gene TRBV7-9 combines with J gene TRBJ2-3, with 8 bases aligning to TRBD2. The clonotype originates from a man in his forties with acute or convalescent COVID-19. CDR3 amino acids: CASSLWTSPSTDTQYF. CDR3 nucleotide sequence: TGTGCCAGCAGCTTATGGACTAGCCCTAGCACAGATACGCAGTATTTT.